The clone carrying this T cell receptor (beta chain) was recorded at least ten times. Trimming cost V 2 bases and J 5 bases, with 3 bases left between them. This CDR3 spans 11 amino acids. The data belong to a study of patients and donors after allogeneic stem cell transplantation. MiXCR, applied by TCRdb to the RT-PCR reads, yields one record per CDR3 protein. The sample shows about 150,000 distinct CDR3 sequences, roughly two fifths of them seen only once. V gene TRBV12-3 or TRBV12-4 combines with J gene TRBJ2-5; no clear D. Sequencing used blood, either unsorted or a sorted T cell fraction (not recorded which). This TCR derives from a human donor who was either an allogeneic HSCT recipient or a stem cell or donor lymphocyte infusion donor (not recorded which). It is not recorded whose cells these are; they may come from a transplant donor. The CDR3 DNA reads as TGTGCCAGCAGTTTAACGGAGACCCAGTACTTC. Its protein is CASSLTETQYF.